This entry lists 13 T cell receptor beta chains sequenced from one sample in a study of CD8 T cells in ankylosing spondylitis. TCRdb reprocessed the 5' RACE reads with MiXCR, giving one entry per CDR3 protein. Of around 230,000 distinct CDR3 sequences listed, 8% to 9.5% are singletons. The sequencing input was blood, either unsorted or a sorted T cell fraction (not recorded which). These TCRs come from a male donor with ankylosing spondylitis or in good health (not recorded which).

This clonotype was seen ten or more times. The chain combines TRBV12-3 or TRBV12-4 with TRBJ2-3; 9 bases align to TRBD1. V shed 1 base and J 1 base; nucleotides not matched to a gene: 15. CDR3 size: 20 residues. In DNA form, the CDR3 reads TGTGCCAGCAGTTTAGTCGGGACAGGGTCCCCCCTCACCCGCACAGATACGCAGTATTTT. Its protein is CASSLVGTGSPLTRTDTQYF.

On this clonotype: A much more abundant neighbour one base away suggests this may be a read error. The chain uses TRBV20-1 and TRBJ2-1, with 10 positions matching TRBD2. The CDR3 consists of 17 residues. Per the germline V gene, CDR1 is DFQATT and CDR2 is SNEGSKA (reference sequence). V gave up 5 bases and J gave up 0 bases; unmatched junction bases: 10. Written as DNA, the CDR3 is TGCAGTGCTGTGGCCGGGTCTAGCGGGGGCTCCTACAATGAGCAGTTCTTC. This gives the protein CSAVAGSSGGSYNEQFF.

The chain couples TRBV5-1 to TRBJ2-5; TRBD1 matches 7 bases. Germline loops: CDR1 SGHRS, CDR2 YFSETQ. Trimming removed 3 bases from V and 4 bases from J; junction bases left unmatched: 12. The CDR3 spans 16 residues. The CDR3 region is CASSSLQGRQGETQYF. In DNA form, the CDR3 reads TGCGCCAGCAGCTCCCTCCAGGGACGACAGGGAGAGACCCAGTACTTC. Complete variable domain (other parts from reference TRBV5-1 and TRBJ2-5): KAGVTQTPRYLIKTRGQQVTLSCSPISGHRSVSWYQQTPGQGLQFLFEYFSETQRNKGNFPGRFSGRQFSNSRSEMNVSTLELGDSALYLCASSSLQGRQGETQYFGPGTRLLVL.

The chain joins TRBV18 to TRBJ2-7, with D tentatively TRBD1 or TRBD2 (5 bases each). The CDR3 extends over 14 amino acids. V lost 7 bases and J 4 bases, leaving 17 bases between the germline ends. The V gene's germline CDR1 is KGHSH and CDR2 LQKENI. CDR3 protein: CASCSGTSIYEQYF. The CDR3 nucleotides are TGTGCCAGCTGCTCCGGGACGTCGATTTACGAGCAGTACTTC.

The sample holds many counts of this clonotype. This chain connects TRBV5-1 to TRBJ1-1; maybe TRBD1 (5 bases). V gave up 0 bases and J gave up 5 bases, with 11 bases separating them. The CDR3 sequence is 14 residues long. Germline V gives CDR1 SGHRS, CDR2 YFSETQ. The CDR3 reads CASSLVGRETEAFF. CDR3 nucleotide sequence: TGCGCCAGCAGCTTGGTGGGCAGGGAGACTGAAGCTTTCTTT.

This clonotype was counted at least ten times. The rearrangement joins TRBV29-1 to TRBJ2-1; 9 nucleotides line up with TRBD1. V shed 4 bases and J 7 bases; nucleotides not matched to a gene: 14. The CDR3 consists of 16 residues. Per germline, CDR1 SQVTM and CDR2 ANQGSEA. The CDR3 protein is CSVGDSGTGSVNEQFF. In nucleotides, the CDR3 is TGCAGCGTTGGGGACTCCGGGACAGGGAGCGTAAATGAGCAGTTCTTC.

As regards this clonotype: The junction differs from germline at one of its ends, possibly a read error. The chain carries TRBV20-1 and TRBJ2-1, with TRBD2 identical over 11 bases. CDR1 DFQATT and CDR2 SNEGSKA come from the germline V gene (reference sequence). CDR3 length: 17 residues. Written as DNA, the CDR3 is TGCTGTGCTAGAGCTAGCGGGGGGCAAAGCTCCTACAATGAGCAGTTCTTC. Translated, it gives CCARASGGQSSYNEQFF.

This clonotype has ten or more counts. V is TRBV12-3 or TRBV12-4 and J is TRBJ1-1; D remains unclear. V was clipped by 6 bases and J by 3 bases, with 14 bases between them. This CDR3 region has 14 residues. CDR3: CASSLGPGHTEAFF. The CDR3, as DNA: TGTGCCAGCAGCCTCGGTCCCGGGCACACTGAAGCTTTCTTT.

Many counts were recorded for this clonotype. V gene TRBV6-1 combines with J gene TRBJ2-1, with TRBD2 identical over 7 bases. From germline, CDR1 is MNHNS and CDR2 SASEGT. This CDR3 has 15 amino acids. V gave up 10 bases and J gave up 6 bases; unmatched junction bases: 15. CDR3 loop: CATARGEFSSNEQFF. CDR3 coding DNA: TGTGCCACGGCCCGGGGGGAGTTTAGTAGCAATGAGCAGTTCTTC.

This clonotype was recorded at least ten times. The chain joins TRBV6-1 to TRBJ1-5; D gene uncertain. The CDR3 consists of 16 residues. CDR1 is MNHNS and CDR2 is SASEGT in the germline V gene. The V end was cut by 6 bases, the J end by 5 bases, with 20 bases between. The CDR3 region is CASSQSSRFLDQPQHF. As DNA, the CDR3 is TGTGCCAGCAGCCAATCATCCAGGTTTTTAGATCAGCCCCAGCATTTT.

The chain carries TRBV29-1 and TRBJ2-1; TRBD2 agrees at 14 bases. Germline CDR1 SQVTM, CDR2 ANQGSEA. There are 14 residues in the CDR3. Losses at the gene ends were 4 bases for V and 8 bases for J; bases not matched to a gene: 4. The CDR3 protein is CSVGTSGRNYEQFF. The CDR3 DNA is TGCAGCGTTGGGACTAGCGGGAGGAATTATGAGCAGTTCTTC.

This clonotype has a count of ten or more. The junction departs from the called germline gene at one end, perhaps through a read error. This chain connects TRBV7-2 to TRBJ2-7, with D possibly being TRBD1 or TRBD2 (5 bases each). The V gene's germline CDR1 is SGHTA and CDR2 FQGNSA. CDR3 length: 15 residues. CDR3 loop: CASNLLGTAGYEQYF. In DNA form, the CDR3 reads TGTGCCAGCAACTTACTTGGGACCGCTGGCTACGAGCAGTACTTC.

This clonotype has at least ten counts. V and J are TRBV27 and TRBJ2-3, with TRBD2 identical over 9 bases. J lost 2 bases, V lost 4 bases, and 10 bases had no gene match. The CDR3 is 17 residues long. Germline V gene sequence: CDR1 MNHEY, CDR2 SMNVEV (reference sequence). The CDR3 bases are TGTGCCAGCAGTTCCTCTCAGCTAGCGGGGCCCACAGATACGCAGTATTTT. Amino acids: CASSSSQLAGPTDTQYF.